This entry describes one T cell receptor (beta chain). The antigen this receptor binds is unknown. Per-base qualities were not stored, and no clone one base away is much larger. Whole blood was collected in K2EDTA tubes by collaborating institutions according to the institutions' own protocols. For TCRbeta analysis, collaborator samples were shipped as frozen whole blood, as isolated PBMCs, or as DNA extracted from either sample type. The entry originates in a study of blood T cell repertoires in COVID-19 (dated by TCRdb to 2018 to 2020). Background on the whole study: Collaborator samples came from the United States, Italy and Spain and covered acute and convalescent phases of COVID-19. The material from the prospective study consisted of cDNA or gDNA derived from T cells, B-cell-depleted T cells, or PBMCs. Subjects who had been exposed to COVID-19, were actively infected with it, or had recovered from it provided the deeply sampled blood TCRbeta repertoires that made up the dataset. The repertoires were released in a freely available public database meant as a resource for research on the immune response to SARS-CoV-2. Samples were obtained from the ongoing ImmuneRACE study (first 160 participants) and from over 1,000 subjects provided by 6 global collaborators. Sample metadata almost always included a de-identified subject ID, COVID-19 status, age in years and sex. Where HLA class I and class II types were available, the types were taken from metadata supplied by the sample provider, not from assay-based typing.

TCRbeta CDR3 regions were amplified from genomic DNA by means of the immunoSEQ Assay, a bias-controlled multiplex PCR. In the paper's pipeline: Within the assay, amplification of reference gene primers was used to estimate how many nucleated cells each sample contained. To quantify the absolute abundance of each unique TCRbeta CDR3 rearrangement, sequence reads were collapsed and filtered. Productive Simpson clonality was computed per sample as the square root of Simpson's diversity index over productive rearrangements. The table was pulled from immuneACCESS by TCRdb, which kept in-frame rearrangements only. Such tables lose some clones; where checked, under half of the loss comes from unresolved V genes, and the rest has no known cause. D and trimming come from the DNA, and the V and J calls and clone size come from that table. In all, the sample holds 200,000 to 250,000 clones, and 80% to 90% of those were seen once. The top ten constitute 0.85% to 1% of the sample.

General findings and caveats noted by the study authors: How much clinical and demographic metadata was included differed by source and by participant, and the metadata was provided uncurated.

In the germline V gene, CDR1 corresponds to SQVTM and CDR2 to ANQGSEA. Taken from cysteine to phenylalanine, the CDR3 has 11 residues. The entry retains the CDR3 DNA only, 33 bases that are in frame from base 1. Trimming takes 5 bases from V and 1 base from J, and the germline ends sit 5 bases apart. The TCR sequence derives from a man aged 35 to 55 with acute or convalescent COVID-19. The V and J segments used are TRBV29-1 and TRBJ1-1, with an unclear D gene assignment. The sequenced sample was peripheral blood. The CDR3 amino acid sequence is: CSVSGNTEAFF. The DNA sequence is as follows: TGCAGCGTTTCGGGGAACACTGAAGCTTTCTTT.